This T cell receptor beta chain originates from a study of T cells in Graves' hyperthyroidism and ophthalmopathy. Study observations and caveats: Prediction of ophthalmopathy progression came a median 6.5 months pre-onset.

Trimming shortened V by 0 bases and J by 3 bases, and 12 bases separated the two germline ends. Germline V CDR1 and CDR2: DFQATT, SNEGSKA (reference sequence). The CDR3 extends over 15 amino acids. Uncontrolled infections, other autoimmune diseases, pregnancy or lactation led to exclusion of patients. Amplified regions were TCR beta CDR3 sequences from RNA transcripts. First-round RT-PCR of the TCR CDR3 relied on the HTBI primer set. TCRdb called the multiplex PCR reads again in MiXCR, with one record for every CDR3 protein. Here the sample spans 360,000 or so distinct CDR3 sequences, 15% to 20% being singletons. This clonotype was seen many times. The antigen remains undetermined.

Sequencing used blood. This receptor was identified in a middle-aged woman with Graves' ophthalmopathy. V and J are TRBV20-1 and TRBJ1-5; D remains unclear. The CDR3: CSARDERAFNQPQHF. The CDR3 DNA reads TGCAGTGCTAGAGATGAGAGGGCCTTCAATCAGCCCCAGCATTTT.